This entry is about one T cell receptor beta chain. This CDR3 spans 16 amino acids. The germline V gene encodes CDR1 KGHSH and CDR2 LQKENI. With V trimmed by 3 bases and J by 7 bases, 9 bases remained unmatched. These data originate in a study of blood T cell repertoires in COVID-19. On the study more broadly: Spain, Italy and the United States supplied samples that represented acute and convalescent COVID-19.

Sequencing used immunoSEQ multiplex PCR; TCRdb keeps in-frame clones, though not all of them. Of approximately 220,000 clones listed, 80% to 85% are singletons. Sequenced: PBMCs or T cells enriched from blood (not recorded which). V usage is TRBV18 and J usage is TRBJ2-1; TRBD2 agrees at 10 bases. This receptor was obtained from a woman between 40 and 55 years old who had recovered from COVID-19. CDR3: CASSPLLGTSENEQFF. The CDR3 DNA reads TGTGCCAGCTCACCCCTTCTCGGGACTAGCGAGAATGAGCAGTTCTTC.